This TCR beta chain was sequenced for a study of graft-versus-host responses after intestinal transplantation. Clones were sequenced by immunoSEQ multiplex PCR, and TCRdb holds only the in-frame ones, with some missing. The profile shows some 4,000 clones, about 29% of them singletons. The receptor was derived from a human patient who was an organ donor for intestinal transplantation. This specimen consisted of alloreactive CD4+ T cells from a mixed lymphocyte reaction culture, obtained before transplantation. Stated subset: CFSE-low proliferating T cells sorted from approximately 6-day pre-transplant mixed lymphocyte reaction (GvH or HvG direction).

CDR3 sequence (DNA): TGTGCCTGGAGTGTACTAGCGGGGGGCACAGATACGCAGTATTTT. This translates into CAWSVLAGGTDTQYF. The chain is built from TRBV30 and TRBJ2-3; 11 bases line up with TRBD2. The germline V gene encodes CDR1 GTSNPN and CDR2 SVGIG (reference sequence). The J segment lost 1 base and the V segment lost 0 bases, leaving 0 bases of the junction unmatched. The CDR3 contains 15 residues.